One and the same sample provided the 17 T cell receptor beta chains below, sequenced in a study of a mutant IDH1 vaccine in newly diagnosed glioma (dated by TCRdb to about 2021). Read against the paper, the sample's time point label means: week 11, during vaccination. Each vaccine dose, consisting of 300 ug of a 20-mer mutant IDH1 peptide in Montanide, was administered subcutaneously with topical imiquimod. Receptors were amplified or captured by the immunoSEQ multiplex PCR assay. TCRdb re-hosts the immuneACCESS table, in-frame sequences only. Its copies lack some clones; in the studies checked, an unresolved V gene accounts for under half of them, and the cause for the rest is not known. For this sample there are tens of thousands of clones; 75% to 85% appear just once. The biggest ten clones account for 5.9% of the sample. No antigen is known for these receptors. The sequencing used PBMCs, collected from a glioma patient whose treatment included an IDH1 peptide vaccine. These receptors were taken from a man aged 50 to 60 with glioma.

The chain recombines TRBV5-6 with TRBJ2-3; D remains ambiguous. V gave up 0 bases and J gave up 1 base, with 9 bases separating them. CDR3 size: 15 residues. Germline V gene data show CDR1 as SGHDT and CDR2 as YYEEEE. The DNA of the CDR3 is TGTGCCAGCAGCTTGGCGGCTAGGGGCACAGATACGCAGTATTTT. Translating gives CASSLAARGTDTQYF.

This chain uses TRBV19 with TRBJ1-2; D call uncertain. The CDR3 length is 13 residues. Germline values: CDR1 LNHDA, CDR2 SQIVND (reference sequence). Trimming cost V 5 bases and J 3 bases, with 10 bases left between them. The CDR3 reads CASSPTADYGYTF. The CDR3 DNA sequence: TGTGCCAGTAGTCCGACGGCTGACTATGGCTACACCTTC.

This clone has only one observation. The CDR3 sequence is CAISEFQGSSYEQYF. The CDR3 region has the DNA TGTGCCATCAGTGAGTTCCAGGGGAGCTCCTACGAGCAGTACTTC. The rearrangement uses TRBV10-3 and TRBJ2-7, with D perhaps matching TRBD1 (6 bases). Trimming stripped 1 base from V and 0 bases from J, with 10 bases between. Germline-derived CDR1 and CDR2 are ENHRY and SYGVKD. CDR3 length: 15 amino acids.

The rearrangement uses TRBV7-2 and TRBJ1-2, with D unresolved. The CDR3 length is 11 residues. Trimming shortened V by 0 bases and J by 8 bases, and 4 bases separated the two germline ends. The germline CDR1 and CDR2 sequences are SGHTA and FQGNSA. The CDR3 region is CASSLASGYTF. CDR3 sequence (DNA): TGTGCCAGCAGCTTAGCGTCCGGCTACACCTTC.

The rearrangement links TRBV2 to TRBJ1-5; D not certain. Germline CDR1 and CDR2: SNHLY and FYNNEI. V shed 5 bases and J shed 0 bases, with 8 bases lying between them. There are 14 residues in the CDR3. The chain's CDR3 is CASSRRYSNQPQHF. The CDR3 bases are TGTGCCAGCAGTCGACGGTATAGCAATCAGCCCCAGCATTTT. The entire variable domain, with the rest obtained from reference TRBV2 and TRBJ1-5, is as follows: EPEVTQTPSHQVTQMGQEVILRCVPISNHLYFYWYRQILGQKVEFLVSFYNNEISEKSEIFDDQFSVERPDGSNFTLKIRSTKLEDSAMYFCASSRRYSNQPQHFGDGTRLSIL.

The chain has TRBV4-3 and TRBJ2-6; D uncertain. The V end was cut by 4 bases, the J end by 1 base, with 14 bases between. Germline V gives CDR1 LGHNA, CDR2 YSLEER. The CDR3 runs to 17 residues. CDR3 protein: CASSPGQIVSGANVLTF. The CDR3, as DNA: TGCGCCAGCAGCCCTGGGCAGATTGTTTCTGGGGCCAACGTCCTGACTTTC.

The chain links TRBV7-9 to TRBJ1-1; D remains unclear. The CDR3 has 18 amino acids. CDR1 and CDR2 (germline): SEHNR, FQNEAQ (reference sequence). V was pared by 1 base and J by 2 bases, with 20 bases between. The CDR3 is CASSLVGEKGPGNTEAFF. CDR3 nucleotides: TGTGCCAGCAGCTTAGTGGGTGAGAAAGGCCCCGGAAACACTGAAGCTTTCTTT.

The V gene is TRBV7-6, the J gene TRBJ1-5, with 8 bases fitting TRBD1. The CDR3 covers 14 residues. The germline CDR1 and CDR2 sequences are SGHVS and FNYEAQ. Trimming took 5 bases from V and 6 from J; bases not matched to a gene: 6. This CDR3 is CASSTAGGGQPQHF. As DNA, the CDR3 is TGTGCCAGCAGCACCGCAGGGGGCGGTCAGCCCCAGCATTTT.

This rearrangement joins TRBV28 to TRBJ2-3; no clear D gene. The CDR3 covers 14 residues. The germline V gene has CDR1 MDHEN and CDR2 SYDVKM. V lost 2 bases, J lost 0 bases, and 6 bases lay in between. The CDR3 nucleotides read TGTGCCAGCAGTTTAAGTCGAAGCACAGATACGCAGTATTTT. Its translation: CASSLSRSTDTQYF.

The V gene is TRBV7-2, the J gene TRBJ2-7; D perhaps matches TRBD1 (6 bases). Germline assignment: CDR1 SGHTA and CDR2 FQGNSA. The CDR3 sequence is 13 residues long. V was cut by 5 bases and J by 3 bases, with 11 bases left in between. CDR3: CASSPGQSYEQYF. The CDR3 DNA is TGTGCCAGCAGCCCGGGACAAAGCTACGAGCAGTACTTC. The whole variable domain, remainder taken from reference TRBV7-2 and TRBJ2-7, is GAGVSQSPSNKVTEKGKDVELRCDPISGHTALYWYRQSLGQGLEFLIYFQGNSAPDKSGLPSDRFSAERTGGSVSTLTIQRTQQEDSAVYLCASSPGQSYEQYFGPGTRLTVT.

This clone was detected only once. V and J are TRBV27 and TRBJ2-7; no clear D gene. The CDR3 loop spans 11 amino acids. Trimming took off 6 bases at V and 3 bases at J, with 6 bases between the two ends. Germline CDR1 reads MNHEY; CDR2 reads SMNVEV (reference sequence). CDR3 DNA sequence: TGTGCCAGCAGGAAGGGCTACGAGCAGTACTTC. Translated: CASRKGYEQYF.

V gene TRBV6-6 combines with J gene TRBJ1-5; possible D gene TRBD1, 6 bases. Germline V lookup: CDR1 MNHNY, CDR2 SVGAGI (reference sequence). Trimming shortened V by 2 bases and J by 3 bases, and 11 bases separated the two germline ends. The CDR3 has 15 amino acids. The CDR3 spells CASSYLGGNNQPQHF. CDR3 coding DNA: TGTGCCAGCAGTTACCTGGGGGGCAACAATCAGCCCCAGCATTTT.

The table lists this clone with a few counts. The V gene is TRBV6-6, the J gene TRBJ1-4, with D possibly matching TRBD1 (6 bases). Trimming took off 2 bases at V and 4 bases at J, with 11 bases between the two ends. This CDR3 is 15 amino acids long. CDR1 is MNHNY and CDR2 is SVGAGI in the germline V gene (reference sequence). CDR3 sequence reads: CASSYPRGINEKLFF. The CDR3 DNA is TGTGCCAGCAGTTACCCGAGGGGGATTAATGAAAAACTGTTTTTT.

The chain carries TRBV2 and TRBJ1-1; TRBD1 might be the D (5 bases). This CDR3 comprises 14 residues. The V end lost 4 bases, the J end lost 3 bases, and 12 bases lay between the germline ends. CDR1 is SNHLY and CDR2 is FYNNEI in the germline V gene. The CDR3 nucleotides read TGTGCCAGCAGTGGTCAGGGTATGGACACTGAAGCTTTCTTT. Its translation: CASSGQGMDTEAFF.

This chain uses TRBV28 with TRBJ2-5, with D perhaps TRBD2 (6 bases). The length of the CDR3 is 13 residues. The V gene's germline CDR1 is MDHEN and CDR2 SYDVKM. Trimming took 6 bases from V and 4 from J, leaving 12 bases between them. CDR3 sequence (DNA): TGTGCCAGCAGGGAGGGGATCCGAGAGACCCAGTACTTC. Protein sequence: CASREGIRETQYF.

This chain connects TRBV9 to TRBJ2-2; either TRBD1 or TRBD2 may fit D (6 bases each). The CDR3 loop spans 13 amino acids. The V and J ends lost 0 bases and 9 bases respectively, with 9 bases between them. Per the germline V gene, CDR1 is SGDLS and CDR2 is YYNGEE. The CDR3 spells CASSVEGGRELFF. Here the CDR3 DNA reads TGTGCCAGCAGCGTAGAGGGGGGCCGGGAGCTGTTTTTT. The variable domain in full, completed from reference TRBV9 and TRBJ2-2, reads DSGVTQTPKHLITATGQRVTLRCSPRSGDLSVYWYQQSLDQGLQFLIQYYNGEERAKGNILERFSAQQFPDLHSELNLSSLELGDSALYFCASSVEGGRELFFGEGSRLTVL.

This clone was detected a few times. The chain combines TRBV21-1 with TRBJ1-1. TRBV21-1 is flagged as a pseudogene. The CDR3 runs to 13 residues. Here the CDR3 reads CASSKECGKEAFF. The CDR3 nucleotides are TGTGCCAGCAGCAAAGAGTGCGGGAAGGAAGCTTTCTTT.